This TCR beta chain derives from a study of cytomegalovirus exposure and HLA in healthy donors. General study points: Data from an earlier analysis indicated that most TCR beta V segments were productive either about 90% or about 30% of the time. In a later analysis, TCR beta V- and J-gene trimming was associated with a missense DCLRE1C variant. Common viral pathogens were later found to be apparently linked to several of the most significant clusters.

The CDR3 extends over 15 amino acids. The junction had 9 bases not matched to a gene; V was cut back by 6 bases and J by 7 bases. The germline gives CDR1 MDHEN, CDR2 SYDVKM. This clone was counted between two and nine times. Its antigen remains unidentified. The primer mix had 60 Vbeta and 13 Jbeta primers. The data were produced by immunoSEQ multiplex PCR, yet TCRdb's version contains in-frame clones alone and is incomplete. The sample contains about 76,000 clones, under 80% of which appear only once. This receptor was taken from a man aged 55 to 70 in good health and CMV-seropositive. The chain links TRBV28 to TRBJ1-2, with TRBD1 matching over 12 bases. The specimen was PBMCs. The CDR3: CASRPPGTGGLGYTF. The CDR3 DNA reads TGTGCCAGCAGACCTCCCGGGACAGGGGGCCTTGGCTACACCTTC.